The 23 T cell receptor beta chains presented below share a single source sample, sequenced in a study of CD8+CD57+ T cells in acquired aplastic anemia. The template for TCR beta VDJ and CDR3 sequence profiling was genomic DNA. TCRdb re-called the reads through MiXCR, storing one row per CDR3 protein. Counted here are roughly 160,000 distinct CDR3 sequences, about two thirds occurring once; the ten biggest clones make up around 45%. CD8+CD57+ cell expansion had been shown by flow cytometry in patients chosen for sequencing. The specimen sequenced was sorted CD4+, CD8+, or CD8+CD57+ T cells (not recorded which) from PBMCs. The source of these receptors is a human donor with aplastic anemia.

This clonotype was counted only a few times. CDR3 in DNA: TGTGCCAGCAGCTTAGGGGACATACCTTCGGATGGCTACACCTTC. The encoded protein is CASSLGDIPSDGYTF. The chain recombines TRBV7-9 with TRBJ1-2, with a tentative D call TRBD1 (6 bases). The CDR3 has 15 residues. CDR1 and CDR2 (germline): SEHNR, FQNEAQ (reference sequence). Deletions cut 1 base from V and 6 bases from J, with 15 bases between.

The J gene is TRBJ2-3, the V gene TRBV29-1; weak D call: TRBD1 (5 bases). Trimming removed 7 bases at V and 1 base at J, with 6 bases between. This CDR3 has 11 residues. Germline V gene lookup returns CDR1 SQVTM and CDR2 ANQGSEA. The CDR3 region is CSAQGTDTQYF. The DNA of the CDR3 is TGCAGCGCACAGGGCACAGATACGCAGTATTTT.

In its sample, this clonotype was seen once. The V and J genes are TRBV7-4 and TRBJ2-7, with 8 bases identical to TRBD2. The CDR3 runs 17 residues. J gave up 0 bases and V 10 bases, and 17 bases lay outside the gene matches. Looked up from germline, CDR1 is SGHVT and CDR2 is SQSDAQ. The CDR3 protein is CATSDWGLRGGSYEQYV. The CDR3 nucleotides are TGTGCCACCAGTGATTGGGGTCTACGGGGGGGCTCCTACGAGCAGTACGTC.

This clonotype was seen only once. The V call is TRBV6-5, the J call TRBJ1-2, with D hard to call. V gave up 2 bases and J gave up 3 bases, with 7 bases separating them. The CDR3 is made up of 13 amino acids. The germline CDR1 and CDR2 sequences are MNHEY and SVGAGI. In nucleotides, the CDR3 is TGTGCCAGCAGTTACGGCCGGGACTATGGCTACACCTTC. As protein: CASSYGRDYGYTF.

V is TRBV2 and J is TRBJ2-6; 9 bases line up with TRBD1. The germline gives CDR1 SNHLY, CDR2 FYNNEI. V shed 10 bases, J shed 2 bases, and the junction held 3 bases outside the gene matches. The CDR3 loop spans 14 amino acids. In DNA, the CDR3 is TGTGCCACACAGGGGGCAGCTGGGGCCAACGTCCTGACTTTC. Residues: CATQGAAGANVLTF. Full variable domain (rest looked up from reference TRBV2 and TRBJ2-6): EPEVTQTPSHQVTQMGQEVILRCVPISNHLYFYWYRQILGQKVEFLVSFYNNEISEKSEIFDDQFSVERPDGSNFTLKIRSTKLEDSAMYFCATQGAAGANVLTFGAGSRLTVL.

The V gene is TRBV19, the J gene TRBJ2-5, with D tentatively TRBD1 (6 bases). CDR3 length: 16 amino acids. Per the germline V gene, CDR1 is LNHDA and CDR2 is SQIVND (reference sequence). V lost 0 bases and J 7 bases, leaving 18 bases between the germline ends. The CDR3 loop reads CASSIDGGSGAVTQYF. CDR3 nucleotides: TGTGCCAGTAGTATAGATGGGGGATCAGGGGCCGTGACCCAGTACTTC. The full variable domain, completed using reference TRBV19 and TRBJ2-5, is DGGITQSPKYLFRKEGQNVTLSCEQNLNHDAMYWYRQDPGQGLRLIYYSQIVNDFQKGDIAEGYSVSREKKESFPLTVTSAQKNPTAFYLCASSIDGGSGAVTQYFGPGTRLLVL.

The chain couples TRBV6-6 to TRBJ1-1; possible D gene TRBD1, 5 bases. This CDR3 contains 15 residues. V was cut by 0 bases and J by 10 bases, with 18 bases left in between. Germline V gives CDR1 MNHNY, CDR2 SVGAGI (reference sequence). CDR3 DNA: TGTGCCAGCAGTTACTCGAGCGACGGAAAAGGGACAGCTTTCTTT. It yields the protein CASSYSSDGKGTAFF.

The chain employs TRBV2 and TRBJ2-2; possibly TRBD1 for D (6 bases). Germline CDR1 reads SNHLY; CDR2 reads FYNNEI. There are 16 residues in the CDR3. Trimming removed 2 bases from V and 4 bases from J, with 14 bases in between. CDR3 in amino acids: CASSEKAGARTGELFF. For the CDR3, the DNA is TGTGCCAGCAGTGAAAAGGCAGGGGCTCGCACCGGGGAGCTGTTTTTT.

CDR3 region: CASSRGGSTPGNTIYF. The CDR3 coding sequence is TGTGCCAGCAGCCGCGGCGGGTCGACCCCTGGAAACACCATATATTTT. The genes are TRBV4-2 and TRBJ1-3; D gene ambiguous. Trimming removed 4 bases at V and 2 bases at J, with 15 bases between. Germline lookup yields CDR1 LGHNA and CDR2 YNFKEQ. The CDR3 spans 16 residues.

This clonotype has only a few counts. The V call is TRBV7-6, the J call TRBJ1-6, with D possibly matching TRBD1 (5 bases). This CDR3 is 15 amino acids long. CDR1 is SGHVS and CDR2 is FNYEAQ in the germline V gene. Trimming stripped 0 bases from V and 7 bases from J, with 10 bases between. The CDR3 DNA follows: TGTGCCAGCAGCTTAGCACAGGCCTTGAATTCACCCCTCCACTTT. The encoded protein is CASSLAQALNSPLHF.

The chain carries TRBV2 and TRBJ2-5; D remains ambiguous. The CDR3 loop spans 15 amino acids. Germline V gives CDR1 SNHLY, CDR2 FYNNEI. V was cut by 3 bases and J by 4 bases, with 15 bases left in between. As DNA, the CDR3 is TGTGCCAGCAGTGAGGTAGTGGGCCCTACAGAGACCCAGTACTTC. Residues: CASSEVVGPTETQYF. Based on the CDR3 plus reference TRBV2 and TRBJ2-5, the full variable domain is EPEVTQTPSHQVTQMGQEVILRCVPISNHLYFYWYRQILGQKVEFLVSFYNNEISEKSEIFDDQFSVERPDGSNFTLKIRSTKLEDSAMYFCASSEVVGPTETQYFGPGTRLLVL.

This chain connects TRBV11-2 to TRBJ2-5, with D possibly matching TRBD1 (5 bases). The V and J ends lost 5 bases and 1 base respectively, with 8 bases between them. In germline, CDR1 is SGHAT, CDR2 FQNNGV. This CDR3 is 13 amino acids long. The CDR3 loop is CASSAQVQETQYF. Here the CDR3 DNA reads TGTGCCAGCAGCGCACAGGTCCAAGAGACCCAGTACTTC.

The chain recombines TRBV7-2 with TRBJ2-7; D not resolved. CDR3 length equals 13 residues. Germline CDR1 SGHTA, CDR2 FQGNSA. Trimming took 11 bases from V and 6 from J, leaving 20 bases between them. The CDR3 sequence: CASRTGPISEQYF. In DNA, the CDR3 is TGTGCCTCCCGTACCGGCCCTATAAGCGAGCAGTACTTC.

This chain's CDR3 is CASLDGYTF. The CDR3 DNA sequence: TGTGCCAGCCTCGATGGCTACACCTTC. The V call is TRBV13, the J call TRBJ1-2, with no clear D. V lost 8 bases, J lost 6 bases, and 4 bases lay in between. Germline CDR1 reads PRHDT; CDR2 reads FYEKMQ (reference sequence). This CDR3 has 9 residues.

The genes are TRBV9 and TRBJ1-1; TRBD1 might be the D (6 bases). The CDR3 covers 15 residues. Germline CDR1 reads SGDLS; CDR2 reads YYNGEE. Trimming removed 4 bases at V and 3 bases at J, with 16 bases between. CDR3 sequence: CASSQGGGADTEAFF. CDR3 sequence (DNA): TGTGCCAGCAGCCAAGGGGGGGGTGCGGACACTGAAGCTTTCTTT.

The chain combines TRBV20-1 with TRBJ2-7; D might be TRBD2 (5 bases). CDR1 DFQATT and CDR2 SNEGSKA come from the germline V gene (reference sequence). Trimming cost V 0 bases and J 7 bases, with 13 bases left between them. CDR3 length: 13 residues. The CDR3 loop is CSARDVGVGEQYF. In DNA form, the CDR3 reads TGCAGTGCTAGAGATGTGGGAGTGGGTGAGCAGTACTTC.

The rearrangement uses TRBV20-1 and TRBJ1-1; 7 bases fit TRBD1. Per the germline V gene, CDR1 is DFQATT and CDR2 is SNEGSKA (reference sequence). Losses at the gene ends were 3 bases for V and 4 bases for J; bases not matched to a gene: 5. CDR3 length equals 13 residues. This CDR3 is CSARTGLGTEAFF. CDR3 sequence (DNA): TGCAGTGCTAGGACAGGGTTAGGCACTGAAGCTTTCTTT.

This chain joins TRBV2 and TRBJ1-1, with D uncertain. Between the trimmed V and J ends, which lost 1 base and 1 base, there was a span of 4 bases. CDR3 length: 13 amino acids. In germline, CDR1 is SNHLY, CDR2 FYNNEI. The CDR3 loop is CASSEGENTEAFF. CDR3 nucleotide sequence: TGTGCCAGCAGTGAAGGGGAGAACACTGAAGCTTTCTTT.

The chain has TRBV7-8 and TRBJ2-7, with 7 bases that match TRBD2. There are 16 residues in the CDR3. V was pared by 5 bases and J by 4 bases, with 14 bases of the junction left unmatched. Looked up from germline, CDR1 is SGHVS and CDR2 is FQNEAQ. The CDR3 is CASSRRSETSRYEQYF. CDR3 bases: TGTGCCAGCAGCCGAAGAAGTGAGACTAGCAGATACGAGCAGTACTTC.

The chain couples TRBV20-1 to TRBJ2-1; 12 bases are shared with TRBD2. This CDR3 has 15 amino acids. J was trimmed by 4 bases and V by 3 bases; bases with no gene match: 4. From germline, CDR1 is DFQATT and CDR2 SNEGSKA (reference sequence). The CDR3 region is CSASSSGGAYNEQFF. The CDR3 DNA is TGCAGTGCTAGCTCTAGCGGGGGGGCTTACAATGAGCAGTTCTTC.

The chain joins TRBV7-2 to TRBJ2-1; D is possibly TRBD2 (5 bases). From germline, CDR1 is SGHTA and CDR2 FQGNSA. CDR3 length equals 15 residues. V dropped 2 bases and J dropped 4 bases, with 12 bases sitting between them. The CDR3 reads CASSLTPGVYNEQFF. As DNA, the CDR3 is TGTGCCAGCAGCTTAACCCCCGGGGTGTACAATGAGCAGTTCTTC.

CDR3 sequence: CASSASTSPRASEQFF. In DNA form, the CDR3 reads TGTGCCAGCAGCGCGTCAACTAGCCCTAGAGCCAGTGAGCAGTTCTTC. The J gene is TRBJ2-1, the V gene TRBV9; maybe TRBD2 (6 bases). CDR1 and CDR2 from the germline V gene are SGDLS and YYNGEE. The V and J ends lost 3 bases and 9 bases respectively, with 22 bases between them. The CDR3 consists of 16 residues.

The chain combines TRBV7-9 with TRBJ1-1, with D perhaps matching TRBD1 (6 bases). The V end lost 5 bases, the J end lost 6 bases, and 13 bases lay between the germline ends. This CDR3 has 13 residues. CDR1 is SEHNR and CDR2 is FQNEAQ in the germline V gene (reference sequence). The CDR3 is CASSVTGSSEAFF. The CDR3 DNA is TGTGCCAGCAGCGTTACAGGGTCCTCTGAAGCTTTCTTT.